Given below is one TCR beta chain in context. The antigen remains undetermined. A read error may explain this, as a much larger clone is one base away. The data stem from a study of T-cell memory formation after mild COVID-19. Study as a whole: There were largely donor-specific TCR clusters.

TCRdb itself ran the 5' RACE reads through MiXCR, one entry per CDR3 protein. The sample comprises some 310,000 distinct CDR3 sequences, approximately 22% of which are singletons, and approximately 22% rests with the top ten. General study results and limits: Day 15 to 85 contracting clones showed balanced CD4/CD8; later expanders leaned CD4+. Contracting CD4+ clones lay largely in CM and EM, with CD8+ ones residing in EMRA. Certain responding clones were present in pre-infection memory, suggesting participation of cross-reactive memory.

The CDR3 loop spans 15 amino acids. V dropped 8 bases and J dropped 2 bases, with 17 bases sitting between them. Germline V gene sequence: CDR1 SGHRS, CDR2 YFSETQ. The sequenced sample was PBMCs or a T cell subset sorted from them (not recorded which). This chain connects TRBV5-1 to TRBJ1-3; D is unresolved. This clonotype was sampled from a man younger than 30 who had mild COVID-19 (a few samples of this study predate the infection). Cell type and time point are not known. Here the CDR3 reads CARSPTDPPGNTIYF. For the CDR3, the DNA is TGCGCCAGAAGCCCGACGGACCCGCCTGGAAACACCATATATTTT.